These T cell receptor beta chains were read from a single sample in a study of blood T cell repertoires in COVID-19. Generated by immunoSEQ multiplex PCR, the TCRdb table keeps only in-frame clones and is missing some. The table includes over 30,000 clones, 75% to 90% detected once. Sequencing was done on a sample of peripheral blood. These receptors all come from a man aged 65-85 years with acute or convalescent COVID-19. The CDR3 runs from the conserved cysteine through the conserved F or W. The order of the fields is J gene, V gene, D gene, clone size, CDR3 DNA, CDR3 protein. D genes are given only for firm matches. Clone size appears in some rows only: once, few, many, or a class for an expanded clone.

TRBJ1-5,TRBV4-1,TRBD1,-,TGCGCCAGCAGCCAATTACAGGGGGCCGGCAATCAGCCCCAGCATTTT,CASSQLQGAGNQPQHF
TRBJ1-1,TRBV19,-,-,TGTGCCAGTAGTATAGGACATAACACTGAAGCTTTCTTT,CASSIGHNTEAFF
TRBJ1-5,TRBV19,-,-,TGTGCCAGTAGTACGGGTCTCCCGGGACAGCCCCAGCATTTT,CASSTGLPGQPQHF
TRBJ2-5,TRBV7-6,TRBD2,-,TGTGCCAGCAGCTTAAGGTCCGCGGGAGATCCAGAGACCCAGTACTTC,CASSLRSAGDPETQYF
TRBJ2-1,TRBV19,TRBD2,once,TGTGCCAGTCGCCTGGGGCCTAGCGGGTACAATGAGCAGTTCTTC,CASRLGPSGYNEQFF
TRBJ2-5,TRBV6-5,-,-,TGTGCCAGCAGTTATCGCTACAGTATTTCCCAAGAGACCCAGTACTTC,CASSYRYSISQETQYF
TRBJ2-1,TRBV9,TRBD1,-,TGTGCCAGCAGCGTTCTGCCAGGGGGCTTTGATGAGCAGTTCTTC,CASSVLPGGFDEQFF
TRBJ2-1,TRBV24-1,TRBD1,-,TGTGCCACCAGTGACACTATTGGGACAGGGAACAATGAGCAGTTCTTC,CATSDTIGTGNNEQFF
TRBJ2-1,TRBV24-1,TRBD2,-,TGTGCCACCAGTGATTCGGGGGAGGGGATCGGCAATGAGCAGTTCTTC,CATSDSGEGIGNEQFF
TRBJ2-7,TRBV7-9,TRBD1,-,TGTGCCAGCAGCTTAGACAGGGGGCGAGACGAGCAGTACTTC,CASSLDRGRDEQYF
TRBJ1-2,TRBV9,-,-,TGTGCCAGCAGCTCAACCCCGGCAGGGCGGTACTATGGCTACACCTTC,CASSSTPAGRYYGYTF
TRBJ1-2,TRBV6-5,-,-,TGTGCCAGCAGTTCGACATCTAACTATGGCTACACCTTC,CASSSTSNYGYTF
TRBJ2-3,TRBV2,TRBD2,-,TGTGCCAGCAGCGACCTTACTAGCGGACTAGGGGCAGATACGCAGTATTTT,CASSDLTSGLGADTQYF
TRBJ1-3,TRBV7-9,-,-,TGTGCCAGCAGCTTTGGTACAGGAGGAAACACCATATATTTT,CASSFGTGGNTIYF
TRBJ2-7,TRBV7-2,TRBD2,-,TGTGCCAGCAGCGCCTCCTCTAGCGGCTATAGCTCCTACGAGCAGTACTTC,CASSASSSGYSSYEQYF
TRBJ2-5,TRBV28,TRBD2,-,TGTGCCAGCACGGGACCCGGGACTAGCGGGAGGGCCGAAGAGACCCAGTACTTC,CASTGPGTSGRAEETQYF
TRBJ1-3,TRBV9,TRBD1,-,TGTGCCAGCAGCGTTTCGGGACAGGCTGGAAACACCATATATTTT,CASSVSGQAGNTIYF
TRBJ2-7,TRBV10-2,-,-,TGCGCCAGCAGATCCCCAGGACAATTTCACGAGCAGTACTTC,CASRSPGQFHEQYF
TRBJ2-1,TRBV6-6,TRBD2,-,TGTGCCAGCAGTTACTCGGGACTAGCGACGTTGGAGCAGTTCTTC,CASSYSGLATLEQFF
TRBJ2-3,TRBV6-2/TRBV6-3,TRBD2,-,TGTGCCAGCAGTTATGGACTAGCGGGAGGGCCCGGGGAGGCGCAGTATTTT,CASSYGLAGGPGEAQYF
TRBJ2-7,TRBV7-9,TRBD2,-,TGTGCCAGCAGCCGGACTAGTTACGTTGGCGAGCAGTACTTC,CASSRTSYVGEQYF
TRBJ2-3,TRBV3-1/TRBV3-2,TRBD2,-,TGTGCCAGCAGCTATCGACCTGGGACTGGGAGGGCACGGGCGGTCACAGATACGCAGTATTTT,CASSYRPGTGRARAVTDTQYF
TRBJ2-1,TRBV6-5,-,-,TGTGCCAGCAGTTACTCGGGCCAACTCAATGAGCAGTTCTTC,CASSYSGQLNEQFF
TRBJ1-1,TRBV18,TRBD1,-,TGTGCCAGCTCACCAATGCCGACAGGGCGAAATGAAGCTTTCTTT,CASSPMPTGRNEAFF
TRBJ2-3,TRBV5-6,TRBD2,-,TGTGCCAGCATCCAAAGACTAGCGGGAAGGACAGATACGCAGTATTTT,CASIQRLAGRTDTQYF
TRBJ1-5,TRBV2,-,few,TGTGCCAGCAGTGTTAAAGCTATCAATCAGCCCCAGCATTTT,CASSVKAINQPQHF
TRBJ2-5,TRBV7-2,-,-,TGTGCCAGCAGCTTAGTGGGCAGGGGAAAGACCCAGTACTTC,CASSLVGRGKTQYF
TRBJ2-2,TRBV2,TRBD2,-,TGTGCCAGCAGTAACGTTGCGGGAGGAGAGAACACCGGGGAGCTGTTTTTT,CASSNVAGGENTGELFF
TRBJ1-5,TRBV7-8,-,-,TGTGCCAGCAGCTTAGTGGCAGATAGAGGTCAGCCCCAGCATTTT,CASSLVADRGQPQHF
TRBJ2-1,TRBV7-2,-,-,TGTGCCAGCAGCAGAGGGTGGGACTACAATGAGCAGTTCTTC,CASSRGWDYNEQFF
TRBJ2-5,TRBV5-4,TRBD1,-,TGTGCCAGCAGCTCTGGACAGGGGAGGGAGACCCAGTACTTC,CASSSGQGRETQYF
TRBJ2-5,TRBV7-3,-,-,TGTGCCAGCAGCCAAGGGGCACAAGAGACCCAGTACTTC,CASSQGAQETQYF
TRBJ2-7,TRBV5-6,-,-,TGTGCCAGCACCCCAACCCCCGGGGAAAACTACGAGCAGTACTTC,CASTPTPGENYEQYF
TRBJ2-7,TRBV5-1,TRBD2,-,TGCGCCAGCAGCCCGACTAGCGGGAGCTTGGAGCAGTACTTC,CASSPTSGSLEQYF
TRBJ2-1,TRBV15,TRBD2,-,TGTGCCACCAGCAGAGAAAGGAGCGGGAGGTACAATGAGCAGTTCTTC,CATSRERSGRYNEQFF
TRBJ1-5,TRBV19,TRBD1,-,TGTGCCAGTAGGAGTAACAGGGGCGGGCATCAGCCCCAGCATTTT,CASRSNRGGHQPQHF